This T cell receptor beta chain was sequenced during a study of T cell changes during pregnancy in multiple sclerosis. Profiling relied on immunoSEQ multiplex PCR, and the TCRdb table lists in-frame clones only, not all of them. This sample has 37,000 or so clones; nearly 90% occur once, and the top ten carry 0.5% to 0.65%. The germline V gene encodes CDR1 LGHNA and CDR2 YNFKEQ. This CDR3 has 18 residues. Trimming removed 3 bases from V and 2 bases from J, with 19 bases in between. The origin of this receptor is a female donor with multiple sclerosis, enrolled in a pregnancy study. The chain combines TRBV4-2 with TRBJ1-4; maybe TRBD1 (5 bases). This specimen was CD4+ T cells from peripheral blood mononuclear cells, taken in the first trimester of pregnancy. This CDR3 is CASSQARGGMATNEKLFF. CDR3 in DNA: TGTGCCAGCAGCCAGGCCCGGGGGGGTATGGCGACTAATGAAAAACTGTTTTTT.